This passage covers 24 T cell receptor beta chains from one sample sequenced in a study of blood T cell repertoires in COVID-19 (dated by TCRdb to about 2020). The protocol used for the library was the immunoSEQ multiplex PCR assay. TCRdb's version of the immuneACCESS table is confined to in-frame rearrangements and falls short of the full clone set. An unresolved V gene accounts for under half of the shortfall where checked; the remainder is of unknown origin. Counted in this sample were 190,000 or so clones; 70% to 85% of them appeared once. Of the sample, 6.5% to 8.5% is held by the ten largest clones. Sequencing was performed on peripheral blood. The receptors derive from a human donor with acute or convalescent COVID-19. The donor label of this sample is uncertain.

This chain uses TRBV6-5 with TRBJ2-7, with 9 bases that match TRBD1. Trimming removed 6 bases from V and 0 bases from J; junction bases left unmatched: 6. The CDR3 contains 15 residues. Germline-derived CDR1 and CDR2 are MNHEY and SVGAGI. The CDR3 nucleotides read TGTGCCAGCAGGCCCGGGACAGGGAACTCCTACGAGCAGTACTTC. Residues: CASRPGTGNSYEQYF.

CDR3 nucleotides: TGTGCCAGTACTATTGGCGGGAGTGGCGCCTACGAGCAGTACTTC. It yields the protein CASTIGGSGAYEQYF. V usage is TRBV19 and J usage is TRBJ2-7, with 7 bases that match TRBD2. After removal of 7 bases from V and 2 bases from J, the junction contained 11 bases not matched to a gene. The CDR3 sequence is 15 residues long. Germline V gene sequence: CDR1 LNHDA, CDR2 SQIVND (reference sequence).

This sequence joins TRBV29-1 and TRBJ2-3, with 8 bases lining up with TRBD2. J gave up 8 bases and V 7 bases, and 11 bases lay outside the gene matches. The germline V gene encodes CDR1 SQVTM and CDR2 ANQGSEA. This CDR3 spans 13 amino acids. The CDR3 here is CSALEPGLGTQYF. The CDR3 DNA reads TGCAGCGCCCTTGAGCCGGGACTAGGTACGCAGTATTTT.

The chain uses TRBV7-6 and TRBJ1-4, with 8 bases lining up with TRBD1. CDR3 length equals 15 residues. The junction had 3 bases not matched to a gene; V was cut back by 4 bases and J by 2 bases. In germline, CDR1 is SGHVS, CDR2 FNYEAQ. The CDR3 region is CASSYRGGTNEKLFF. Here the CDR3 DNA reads TGTGCCAGCAGCTACAGGGGGGGGACTAATGAAAAACTGTTTTTT.

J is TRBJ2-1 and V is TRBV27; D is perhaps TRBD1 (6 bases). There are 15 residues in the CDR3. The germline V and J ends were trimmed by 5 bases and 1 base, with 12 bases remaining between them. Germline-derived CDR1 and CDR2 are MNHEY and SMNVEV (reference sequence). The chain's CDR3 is CASSEQGTSYNEQFF. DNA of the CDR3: TGTGCCAGCAGTGAACAGGGAACTTCCTACAATGAGCAGTTCTTC.

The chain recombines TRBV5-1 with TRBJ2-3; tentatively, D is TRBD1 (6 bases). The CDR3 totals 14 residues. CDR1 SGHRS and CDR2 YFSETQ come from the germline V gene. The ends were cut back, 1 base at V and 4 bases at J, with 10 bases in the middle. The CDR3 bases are TGCGCCAGCAGCTTGAACAGGGCGGCAGATACGCAGTATTTT. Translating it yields CASSLNRAADTQYF.

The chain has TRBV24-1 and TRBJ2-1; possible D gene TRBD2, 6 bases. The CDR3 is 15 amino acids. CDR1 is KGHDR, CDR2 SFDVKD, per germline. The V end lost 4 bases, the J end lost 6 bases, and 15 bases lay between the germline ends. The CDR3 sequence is CATSDPGLRGNEQFF. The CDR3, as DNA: TGTGCCACCAGTGACCCGGGACTTAGAGGCAATGAGCAGTTCTTC.

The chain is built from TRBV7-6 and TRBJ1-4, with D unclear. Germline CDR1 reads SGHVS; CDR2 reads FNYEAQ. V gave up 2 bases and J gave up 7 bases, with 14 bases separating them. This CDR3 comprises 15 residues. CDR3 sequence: CASSLRPIRGEKLFF. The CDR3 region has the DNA TGTGCCAGCAGCTTAAGGCCCATACGGGGTGAAAAACTGTTTTTT.

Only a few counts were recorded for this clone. The DNA of the CDR3 is TGTGCCTGGACCCGAAGCCCCAATCAGCCCCAGCATTTT. Translation: CAWTRSPNQPQHF. This chain joins TRBV30 and TRBJ1-5; no clear D gene. Trimming stripped 4 bases from V and 3 bases from J, with 10 bases between. Germline V lookup: CDR1 GTSNPN, CDR2 SVGIG (reference sequence). The CDR3 sequence is 13 residues long.

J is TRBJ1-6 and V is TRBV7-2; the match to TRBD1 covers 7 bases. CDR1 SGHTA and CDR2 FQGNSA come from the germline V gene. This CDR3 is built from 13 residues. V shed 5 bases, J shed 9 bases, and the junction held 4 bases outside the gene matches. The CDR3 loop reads CASSPGQVSPLHF. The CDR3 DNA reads TGTGCCAGCAGCCCAGGACAGGTTTCACCCCTCCACTTT.

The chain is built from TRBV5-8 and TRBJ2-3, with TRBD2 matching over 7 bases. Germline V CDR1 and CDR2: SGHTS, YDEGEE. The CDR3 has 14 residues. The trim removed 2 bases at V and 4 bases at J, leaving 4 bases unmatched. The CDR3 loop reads CASSFRGVADTQYF. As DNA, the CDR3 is TGTGCCAGCAGCTTTCGGGGGGTTGCAGATACGCAGTATTTT. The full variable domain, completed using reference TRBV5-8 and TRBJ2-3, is EAGVTQSPTHLIKTRGQQATLRCSPISGHTSVYWYQQALGLGLQFLLWYDEGEERNRGNFPPRFSGRQFPNYSSELNVNALELEDSALYLCASSFRGVADTQYFGPGTRLTVL.

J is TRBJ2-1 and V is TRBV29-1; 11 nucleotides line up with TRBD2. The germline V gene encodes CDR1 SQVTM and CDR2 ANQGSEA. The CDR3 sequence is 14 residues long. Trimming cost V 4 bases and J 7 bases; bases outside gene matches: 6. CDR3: CSVGRASGRNEQFF. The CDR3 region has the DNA TGCAGCGTTGGGAGGGCTAGCGGGAGGAATGAGCAGTTCTTC.

The CDR3 bases are TGTGCCAGCAGCTTCGGACTAGCGGGAGCACGAGATACGCAGTATTTT. Translating gives CASSFGLAGARDTQYF. The chain has TRBV11-3 and TRBJ2-3, with 13 bases that match TRBD2. V shed 3 bases, J shed 5 bases, and the junction held 5 bases outside the gene matches. Germline lookup yields CDR1 SGHNT and CDR2 YENEEA. The CDR3 is 16 amino acids.

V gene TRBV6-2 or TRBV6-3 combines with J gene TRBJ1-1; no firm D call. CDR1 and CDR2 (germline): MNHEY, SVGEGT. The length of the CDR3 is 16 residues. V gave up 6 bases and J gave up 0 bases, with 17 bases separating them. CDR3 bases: TGTGCCAGCAGCCCCGTCAGACAAACCATGAACACTGAAGCTTTCTTT. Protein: CASSPVRQTMNTEAFF.

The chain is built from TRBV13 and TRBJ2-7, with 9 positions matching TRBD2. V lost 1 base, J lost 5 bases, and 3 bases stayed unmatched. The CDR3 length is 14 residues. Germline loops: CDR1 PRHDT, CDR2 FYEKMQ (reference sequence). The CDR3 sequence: CASSLEAGGHEQYF. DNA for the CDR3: TGTGCCAGCAGCTTAGAAGCGGGAGGACACGAGCAGTACTTC. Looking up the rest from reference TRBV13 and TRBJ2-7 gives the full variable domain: AAGVIQSPRHLIKEKRETATLKCYPIPRHDTVYWYQQGPGQDPQFLISFYEKMQSDKGSIPDRFSAQQFSDYHSELNMSSLELGDSALYFCASSLEAGGHEQYFGPGTRLTVT.

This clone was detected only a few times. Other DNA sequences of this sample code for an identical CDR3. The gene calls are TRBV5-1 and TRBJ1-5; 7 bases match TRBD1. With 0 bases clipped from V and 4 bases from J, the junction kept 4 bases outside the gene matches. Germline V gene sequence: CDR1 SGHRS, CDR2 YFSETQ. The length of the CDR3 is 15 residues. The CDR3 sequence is CASSLEGTENQPQHF. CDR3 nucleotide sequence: TGCGCCAGCAGCTTGGAAGGGACAGAAAATCAGCCCCAGCATTTT.

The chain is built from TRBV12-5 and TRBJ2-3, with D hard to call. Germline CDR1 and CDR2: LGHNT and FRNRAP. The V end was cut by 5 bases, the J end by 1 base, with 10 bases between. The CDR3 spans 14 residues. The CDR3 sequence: CASGPGWGTDTQYF. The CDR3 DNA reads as TGTGCTAGTGGTCCGGGTTGGGGCACAGATACGCAGTATTTT.

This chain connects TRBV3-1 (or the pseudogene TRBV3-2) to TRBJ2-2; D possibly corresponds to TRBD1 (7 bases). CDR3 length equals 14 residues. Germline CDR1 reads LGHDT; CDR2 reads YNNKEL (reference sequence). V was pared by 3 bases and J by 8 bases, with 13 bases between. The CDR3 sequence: CASSHRQGGGELFF. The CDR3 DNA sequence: TGTGCCAGCAGCCATAGACAGGGAGGAGGGGAGCTGTTTTTT.

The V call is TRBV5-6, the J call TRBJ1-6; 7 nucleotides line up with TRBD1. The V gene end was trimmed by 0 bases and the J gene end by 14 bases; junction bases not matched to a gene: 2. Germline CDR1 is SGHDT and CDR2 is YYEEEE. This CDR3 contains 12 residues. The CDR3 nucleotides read TGTGCCAGCAGCTTGGAAGGGGGCACCCTCCACTTT. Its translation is CASSLEGGTLHF.

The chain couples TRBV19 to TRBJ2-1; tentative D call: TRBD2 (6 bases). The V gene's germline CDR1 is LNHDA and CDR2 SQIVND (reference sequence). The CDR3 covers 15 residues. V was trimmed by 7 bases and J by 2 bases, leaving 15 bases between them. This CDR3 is CASTGGIGAYNEQFF. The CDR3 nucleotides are TGTGCCAGTACGGGCGGGATAGGGGCCTACAATGAGCAGTTCTTC. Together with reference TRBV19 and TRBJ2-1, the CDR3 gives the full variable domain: DGGITQSPKYLFRKEGQNVTLSCEQNLNHDAMYWYRQDPGQGLRLIYYSQIVNDFQKGDIAEGYSVSREKKESFPLTVTSAQKNPTAFYLCASTGGIGAYNEQFFGPGTRLTVL.

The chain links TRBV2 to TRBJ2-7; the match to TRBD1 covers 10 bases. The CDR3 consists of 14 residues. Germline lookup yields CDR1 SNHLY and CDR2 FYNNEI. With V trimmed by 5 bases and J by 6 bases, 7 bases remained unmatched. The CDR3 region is CASSFWTGGSEQYF. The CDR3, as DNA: TGTGCCAGCAGTTTCTGGACAGGGGGTAGCGAGCAGTACTTC.

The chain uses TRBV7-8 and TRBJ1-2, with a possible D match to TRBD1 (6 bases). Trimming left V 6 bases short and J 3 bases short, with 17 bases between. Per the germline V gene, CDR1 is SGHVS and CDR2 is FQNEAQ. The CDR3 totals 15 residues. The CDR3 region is CASSSPQQGHYGYTF. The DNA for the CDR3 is TGTGCCAGCAGTTCCCCTCAGCAGGGGCACTATGGCTACACCTTC.

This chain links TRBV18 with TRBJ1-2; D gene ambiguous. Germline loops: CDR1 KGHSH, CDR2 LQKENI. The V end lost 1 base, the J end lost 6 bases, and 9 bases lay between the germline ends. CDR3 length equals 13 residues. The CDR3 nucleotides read TGTGCCAGCTCACCACGACAAGCCGATGGCTACACCTTC. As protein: CASSPRQADGYTF.

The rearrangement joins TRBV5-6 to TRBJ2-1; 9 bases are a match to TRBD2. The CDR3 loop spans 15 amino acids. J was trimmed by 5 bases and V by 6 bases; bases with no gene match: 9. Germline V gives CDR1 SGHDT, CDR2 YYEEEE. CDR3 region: CASTPVAGGNNEQFF. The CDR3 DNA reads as TGTGCCAGCACCCCCGTCGCGGGAGGGAACAATGAGCAGTTCTTC.